This T cell receptor beta chain emerged from a study of cytomegalovirus exposure and HLA in healthy donors. J lost 3 bases, V lost 1 base, and 13 bases had no gene match. CDR1 and CDR2 (germline): LGHNT, FRNRAP. The CDR3 runs 19 residues. The donors comprised healthy bone marrow donors. PCR amplification relied on 60 Vbeta primers (plus 13 Jbeta primers). Method: immunoSEQ multiplex PCR; TCRdb's copy keeps in-frame clones and lacks some. The sample shows 75,000 to 90,000 clones, 74% of them seen only once. The gene calls are TRBV12-5 and TRBJ2-2; 8 bases align to TRBD2. The sample was PBMCs. This TCR derives from a man aged 25-45 years in good health and CMV-seropositive. For the CDR3, the DNA is TGTGCTAGTGGTTTGGACCCTCTAGCGGGTTTAAGGGACACCGGGGAGCTGTTTTTT. Translation gives CASGLDPLAGLRDTGELFF.